Shown below are 21 T cell receptor beta chains from a single sample sequenced in a study of cytomegalovirus exposure and HLA in healthy donors. A multiplex PCR was run with 60 Vbeta primers and 13 Jbeta primers. Generated by immunoSEQ multiplex PCR, the TCRdb table keeps only in-frame clones and is missing some. This table holds roughly 150,000 clones, more than 75% found once. The specimen sequenced was PBMCs. These receptors were taken from a man between 25 and 39 years old in good health and CMV-seropositive.

This clone was recorded a few times. The V and J genes are TRBV4-3 and TRBJ2-3; no clear D gene. The length of the CDR3 is 16 residues. Trimming stripped 4 bases from V and 0 bases from J, with 14 bases between. The germline V gene encodes CDR1 LGHNA and CDR2 YSLEER. The CDR3 sequence is CASSRLTEKSTDTQYF. DNA for the CDR3: TGCGCCAGCAGCCGACTCACGGAGAAGAGCACAGATACGCAGTATTTT.

The chain combines TRBV5-1 with TRBJ2-1; D is undetermined. The germline V gene has CDR1 SGHRS and CDR2 YFSETQ. The CDR3 has 13 residues. The ends were cut back, 5 bases at V and 9 bases at J, with 15 bases in the middle. CDR3 nucleotide sequence: TGCGCCAGCAGTCCGCCCCTTCCAGGTGAGCAGTTCTTC. Amino acid sequence: CASSPPLPGEQFF.

The CDR3: CSWEAGVPGELFF. The CDR3 DNA sequence: TGCAGCTGGGAAGCGGGAGTCCCCGGGGAGCTGTTTTTT. The chain employs TRBV29-1 and TRBJ2-2; 8 bases agree with TRBD2. CDR3 length equals 13 residues. V trimming: 8 bases; J trimming: 6 bases; junction bases outside the gene matches: 8. Looked up from germline, CDR1 is SQVTM and CDR2 is ANQGSEA.

This chain links TRBV29-1 with TRBJ2-3, with TRBD2 matching over 11 bases. CDR1 is SQVTM, CDR2 ANQGSEA, per germline. The V gene end was trimmed by 4 bases and the J gene end by 4 bases; junction bases not matched to a gene: 10. The CDR3 spans 16 residues. The CDR3, as DNA: TGCAGCGTTGTCACTAGCGGGAGCGAGTTTGCAGATACGCAGTATTTT. Translating gives CSVVTSGSEFADTQYF.

The CDR3 sequence is CASSFQGSETQYF. In DNA form, the CDR3 reads TGTGCCAGCAGTTTTCAGGGATCGGAGACCCAGTACTTC. The chain has TRBV28 and TRBJ2-5; tentative D call: TRBD1 (5 bases). The V gene's germline CDR1 is MDHEN and CDR2 SYDVKM. The V end lost 3 bases, the J end lost 5 bases, and 10 bases lay between the germline ends. This CDR3 region has 13 residues.

The gene calls are TRBV2 and TRBJ2-1; 9 bases fit TRBD2. CDR1 SNHLY and CDR2 FYNNEI come from the germline V gene. This CDR3 has 13 residues. The V segment lost 8 bases and the J segment 2 bases; nucleotides outside the gene matches: 1. The CDR3 reads CASGGRAYNEQFF. The CDR3 bases are TGTGCCAGCGGCGGGAGGGCCTACAATGAGCAGTTCTTC.

The J gene is TRBJ1-1, the V gene TRBV7-2; 8 bases align to TRBD1. Germline V gene lookup returns CDR1 SGHTA and CDR2 FQGNSA. Trimming at V came to 1 base and at J to 1 base, leaving 5 bases not matched to a gene. This CDR3 is built from 16 residues. The CDR3 DNA reads TGTGCCAGCAGCTTAGAACAGGGGGTGAGGAACACTGAAGCTTTCTTT. Translated, it gives CASSLEQGVRNTEAFF.

V and J are TRBV7-9 and TRBJ2-2; TRBD2 agrees at 8 bases. With V trimmed by 3 bases and J by 4 bases, 4 bases remained unmatched. The V gene's germline CDR1 is SEHNR and CDR2 FQNEAQ (reference sequence). The CDR3 totals 15 residues. The DNA of the CDR3 is TGTGCCAGCAGCTTCCCTAGCGGGCTCACCGGGGAGCTGTTTTTT. Translation gives CASSFPSGLTGELFF.

The J gene is TRBJ2-7, the V gene TRBV18, with D possibly being TRBD1 (5 bases). The CDR3 is 13 residues long. With 1 base removed from V and 6 bases from J, the gap between germline ends came to 10 bases. The germline V gene encodes CDR1 KGHSH and CDR2 LQKENI. The CDR3 loop reads CASSPQGSGEQYV. CDR3 sequence (DNA): TGTGCCAGCTCACCACAGGGGTCCGGCGAGCAGTACGTC.

V gene TRBV28 combines with J gene TRBJ1-1, with D possibly being TRBD1 (6 bases). The CDR3 covers 14 residues. Trimming stripped 3 bases from V and 2 bases from J, with 10 bases between. Per the germline V gene, CDR1 is MDHEN and CDR2 is SYDVKM. Written as DNA, the CDR3 is TGTGCCAGCAGTTTCGGGGGGCCTAACACTGAAGCTTTCTTT. This gives the protein CASSFGGPNTEAFF.

V usage is TRBV2 and J usage is TRBJ2-1; 13 nucleotides agree with TRBD2. CDR1 and CDR2 (germline): SNHLY, FYNNEI. J was trimmed by 1 base and V by 6 bases; bases with no gene match: 12. The CDR3 has 19 residues. The CDR3 nucleotides are TGTGCCAGCAGCACGGAGGTGGGACTAGCGGGATTGTCCTACAATGAGCAGTTCTTC. Its protein is CASSTEVGLAGLSYNEQFF.

The gene calls are TRBV7-3 and TRBJ2-3; a possible D gene is TRBD2 (6 bases). CDR3 length equals 13 residues. Trimming took off 5 bases at V and 9 bases at J, with 15 bases between the two ends. In germline, CDR1 is SGHTA, CDR2 FQGTGA. The CDR3 bases are TGTGCCAGCAGCCCGCGGGACCGGGGGACGCAGTATTTT. Translating it yields CASSPRDRGTQYF.

The CDR3 region is CASSSRTSGKTDTQYF. CDR3 nucleotide sequence: TGTGCCAGCAGCTCAAGGACTAGCGGGAAGACAGATACGCAGTATTTT. The chain couples TRBV7-9 to TRBJ2-3; 12 positions agree with TRBD2. CDR3 size: 16 residues. V dropped 4 bases and J dropped 3; count of bases not matched to a gene: 5. CDR1 SEHNR and CDR2 FQNEAQ come from the germline V gene (reference sequence).

The chain employs TRBV19 and TRBJ2-7, with a tentative D call TRBD1 (6 bases). CDR1 is LNHDA and CDR2 is SQIVND in the germline V gene (reference sequence). The CDR3 consists of 13 residues. The V and J ends lost 6 bases and 3 bases respectively, with 12 bases between them. CDR3: CASSRDKLYEQYV. CDR3 sequence (DNA): TGTGCCAGTAGCCGGGACAAGCTCTACGAGCAGTACGTC.

The chain joins TRBV2 to TRBJ2-5; weak D call: TRBD2 (6 bases). The CDR3 is 11 residues long. With 9 bases removed from V and 3 bases from J, the gap between germline ends came to 8 bases. In germline, CDR1 is SNHLY, CDR2 FYNNEI. CDR3 coding DNA: TGTGCCAGTTCTAGCGAAGAGACCCAGTACTTC. It specifies CASSSEETQYF.

The chain joins TRBV7-2 to TRBJ1-1; D remains unclear. The germline CDR1 and CDR2 sequences are SGHTA and FQGNSA. Deletions cut 3 bases from V and 1 base from J, with 9 bases between. The CDR3 covers 14 residues. CDR3: CASSFGPPNTEAFF. CDR3 DNA: TGTGCCAGCAGCTTTGGGCCCCCGAACACTGAAGCTTTCTTT.

This chain's CDR3 is CAWSQDRVSGYTF. CDR3 bases: TGTGCCTGGAGTCAGGACAGGGTCTCTGGCTACACCTTC. V is TRBV30 and J is TRBJ1-2; 8 bases align to TRBD1. The germline gives CDR1 GTSNPN, CDR2 SVGIG (reference sequence). The CDR3 is 13 amino acids. The junction had 6 bases not matched to a gene; V was cut back by 2 bases and J by 7 bases. The full variable domain, with the rest looked up from reference TRBV30 and TRBJ1-2, is SQTIHQWPATLVQPVGSPLSLECTVEGTSNPNLYWYRQAAGRGLQLLFYSVGIGQISSEVPQNLSASRPQDRQFILSSKKLLLSDSGFYLCAWSQDRVSGYTFGSGTRLTVV.

This sequence joins TRBV6-1 and TRBJ2-7; D gene uncertain. V lost 3 bases, J lost 6 bases, and 9 bases lay in between. Germline V gene sequence: CDR1 MNHNS, CDR2 SASEGT. CDR3 size: 12 residues. In DNA form, the CDR3 reads TGTGCCAGCAGTGAGGTCCGAGGCGAGCAGTACGTC. Translation gives CASSEVRGEQYV.

This rearrangement joins TRBV5-6 to TRBJ2-1; TRBD1 aligns across 11 bases. The CDR3 length is 15 residues. Germline lookup yields CDR1 SGHDT and CDR2 YYEEEE. The V and J ends lost 4 bases and 4 bases, in that order; junction bases with no gene match: 4. For the CDR3, the DNA is TGTGCCAGCAGCGGGGGACAGGGGGGTTACAATGAGCAGTTCTTC. It encodes CASSGGQGGYNEQFF.

This clone occurred a few times. V gene TRBV4-3 combines with J gene TRBJ1-1, with a tentative D call TRBD1 (5 bases). This CDR3 is built from 14 residues. The germline gives CDR1 LGHNA, CDR2 YSLEER. Trimming shortened V by 4 bases and J by 0 bases, and 9 bases separated the two germline ends. Here the CDR3 DNA reads TGCGCCAGCAGCCCGGGGGTTATGAACACTGAAGCTTTCTTT. Amino acids: CASSPGVMNTEAFF.

For this clone: The same CDR3 is also encoded by other DNA sequences in this sample. The rearrangement joins TRBV12-2 to TRBJ2-7; the table's TRBD2 call for D was not verified on the DNA. TRBV12-2 counts as a pseudogene. The CDR3 totals 18 residues. The CDR3 protein is CASRLARVKPGGSYEQYV. CDR3 in DNA: TGTGCAAGTCGTTTAGCGCGCGTTAAACCGGGAGGATCCTACGAGCAGTACGTC.